The 7 T cell receptor beta chains presented below share a single source sample, sequenced in a study of OX40 agonist ivuxolimab in advanced cancers. Produced via immunoSEQ multiplex PCR; TCRdb's table is partial and in-frame only. The sample has approximately 61,000 clones, roughly 80% seen once. The source was CD4+ or CD8+ T cells sorted from blood, collected in a trial of the OX40 agonist ivuxolimab. These receptors all come from an adult with an advanced solid tumor such as melanoma, head and neck, liver or kidney cancer.

The J gene is TRBJ1-3, the V gene TRBV7-3; the D gene is possibly TRBD1 (5 bases). In germline, CDR1 is SGHTA, CDR2 FQGTGA. V lost 2 bases and J lost 4, with 9 bases in between. This CDR3 contains 14 residues. The CDR3 coding sequence is TGTGCCAGCAGCTTACAGGGTTTCGGAAACACCATATATTTT. It translates to CASSLQGFGNTIYF.

The V call is TRBV7-9, the J call TRBJ1-1; possibly TRBD1 for D (5 bases). The V end was cut by 3 bases, the J end by 4 bases, with 9 bases between. Germline V gene sequence: CDR1 SEHNR, CDR2 FQNEAQ (reference sequence). The CDR3 loop spans 13 amino acids. The CDR3 is CASSLGQTTEAFF. CDR3 nucleotide sequence: TGTGCCAGCAGCTTGGGGCAGACCACTGAAGCTTTCTTT.

This clone appeared a few times. The genes are TRBV5-4 and TRBJ1-1; D is uncertain. Between the trimmed V and J ends, which lost 0 bases and 14 bases, there was a span of 14 bases. Per germline, CDR1 SGHNT and CDR2 YYREEE (reference sequence). The CDR3 is 12 residues long. CDR3 protein: CASSLDSGGRFF. In nucleotides, the CDR3 is TGTGCCAGCAGCTTGGATTCGGGCGGTCGCTTCTTT.

This clone was counted a few times. At the DNA level, this CDR3 is encoded by other sequences in the same sample as well. The gene calls are TRBV18 and TRBJ1-1, with D unclear. Trimming shortened V by 1 base and J by 1 base, and 7 bases separated the two germline ends. Germline assignment: CDR1 KGHSH and CDR2 LQKENI. The CDR3 totals 14 residues. In nucleotides, the CDR3 is TGTGCCAGCTCACCACGGCAGGAGAACACTGAAGCTTTCTTT. Its translation is CASSPRQENTEAFF.

This chain links TRBV30 with TRBJ2-7; TRBD1 matches at 12 bases. The CDR3 contains 15 residues. The germline V gene has CDR1 GTSNPN and CDR2 SVGIG (reference sequence). The junction had 9 bases not matched to a gene; V was cut back by 6 bases and J by 3 bases. The DNA of the CDR3 is TGTGCCTGCCATCCGGGACAGGGGGCGAACTACGAGCAGTACTTC. As protein: CACHPGQGANYEQYF.

This chain connects TRBV25-1 to TRBJ2-3; D is possibly TRBD1 or TRBD2 (5 bases each). The germline CDR1 and CDR2 sequences are MGHDK and SYGVNS. Trimming took off 1 base at V and 6 bases at J, with 11 bases between the two ends. The CDR3 contains 14 residues. The CDR3 protein is CASSESGSKDTQYF. CDR3 coding DNA: TGTGCCAGCAGTGAATCAGGGAGCAAGGATACGCAGTATTTT.

The chain joins TRBV27 to TRBJ2-2, with 10 bases that match TRBD2. Trimming took 9 bases from V and 1 from J; bases not matched to a gene: 8. This CDR3 is 16 amino acids long. The germline gives CDR1 MNHEY, CDR2 SMNVEV (reference sequence). The CDR3 DNA reads as TGTGCCAGTCGAAGTGTAGCGGGGGGGAACACCGGGGAGCTGTTTTTT. This gives the protein CASRSVAGGNTGELFF.